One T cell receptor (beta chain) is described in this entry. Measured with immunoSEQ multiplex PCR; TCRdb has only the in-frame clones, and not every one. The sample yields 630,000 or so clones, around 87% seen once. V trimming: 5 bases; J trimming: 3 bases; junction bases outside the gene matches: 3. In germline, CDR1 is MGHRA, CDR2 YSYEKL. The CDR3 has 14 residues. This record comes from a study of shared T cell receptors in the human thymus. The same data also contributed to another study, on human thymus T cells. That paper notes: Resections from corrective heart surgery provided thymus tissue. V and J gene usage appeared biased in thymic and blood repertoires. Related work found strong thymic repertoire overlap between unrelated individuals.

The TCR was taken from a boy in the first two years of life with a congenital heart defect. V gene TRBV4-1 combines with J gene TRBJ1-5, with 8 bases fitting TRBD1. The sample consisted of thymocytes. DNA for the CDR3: TGCGCCAGCAGCGAGACAGGGGCCAATCAGCCCCAGCATTTT. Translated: CASSETGANQPQHF.